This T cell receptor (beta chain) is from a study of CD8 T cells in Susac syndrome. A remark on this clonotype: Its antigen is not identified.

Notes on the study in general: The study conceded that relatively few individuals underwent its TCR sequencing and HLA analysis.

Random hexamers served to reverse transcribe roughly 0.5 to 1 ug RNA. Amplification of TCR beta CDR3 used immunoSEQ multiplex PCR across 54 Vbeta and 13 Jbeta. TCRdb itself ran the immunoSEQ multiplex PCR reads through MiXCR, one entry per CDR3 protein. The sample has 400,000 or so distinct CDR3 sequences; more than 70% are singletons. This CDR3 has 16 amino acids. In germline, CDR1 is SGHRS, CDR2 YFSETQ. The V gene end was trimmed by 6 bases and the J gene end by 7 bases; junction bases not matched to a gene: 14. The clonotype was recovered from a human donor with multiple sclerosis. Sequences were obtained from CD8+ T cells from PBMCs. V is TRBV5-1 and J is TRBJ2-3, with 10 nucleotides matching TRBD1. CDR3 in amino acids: CASTLSGTGAVNTQYF. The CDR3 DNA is TGCGCCAGCACTCTTTCCGGGACAGGGGCTGTGAATACGCAGTATTTT. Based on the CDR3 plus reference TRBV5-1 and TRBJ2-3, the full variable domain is KAGVTQTPRYLIKTRGQQVTLSCSPISGHRSVSWYQQTPGQGLQFLFEYFSETQRNKGNFPGRFSGRQFSNSRSEMNVSTLELGDSALYLCASTLSGTGAVNTQYFGPGTRLTVL.